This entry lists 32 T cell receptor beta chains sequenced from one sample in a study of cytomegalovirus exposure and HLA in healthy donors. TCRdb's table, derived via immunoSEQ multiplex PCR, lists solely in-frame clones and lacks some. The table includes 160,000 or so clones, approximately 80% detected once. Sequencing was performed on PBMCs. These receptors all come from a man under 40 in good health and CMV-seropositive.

The CDR3: CASSQGLADQETQYF. The CDR3 region has the DNA TGTGCCAGCAGCCAAGGACTAGCGGATCAAGAGACCCAGTACTTC. The rearrangement links TRBV7-9 to TRBJ2-5; 10 nucleotides line up with TRBD2. In germline, CDR1 is SEHNR, CDR2 FQNEAQ (reference sequence). This CDR3 has 15 residues. The V gene end was trimmed by 5 bases and the J gene end by 2 bases; junction bases not matched to a gene: 5.

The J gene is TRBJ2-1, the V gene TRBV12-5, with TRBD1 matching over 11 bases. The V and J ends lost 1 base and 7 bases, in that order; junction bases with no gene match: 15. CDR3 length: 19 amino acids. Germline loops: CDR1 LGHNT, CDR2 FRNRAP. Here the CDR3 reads CASGLARDRGAVLKNEQFF. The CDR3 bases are TGTGCTAGTGGTTTGGCCCGGGACAGGGGGGCAGTTTTGAAAAATGAGCAGTTCTTC.

DNA for the CDR3: TGTGCCAGTGCCGGGGGTGGACGAGGAAATTCACCCCTCCACTTT. Residues: CASAGGGRGNSPLHF. The rearrangement uses TRBV6-5 and TRBJ1-6, with a weak D call TRBD1 (5 bases). V dropped 9 bases and J dropped 7 bases, with 19 bases sitting between them. CDR1 is MNHEY and CDR2 is SVGAGI in the germline V gene. This CDR3 has 15 amino acids.

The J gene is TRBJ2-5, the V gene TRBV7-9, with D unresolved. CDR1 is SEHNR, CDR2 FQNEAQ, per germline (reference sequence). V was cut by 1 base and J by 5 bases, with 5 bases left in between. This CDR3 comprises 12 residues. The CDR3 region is CASSLESETQYF. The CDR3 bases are TGTGCCAGCAGCTTAGAGAGTGAGACCCAGTACTTC. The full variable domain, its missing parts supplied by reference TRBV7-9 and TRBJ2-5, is DTGVSQNPRHKITKRGQNVTFRCDPISEHNRLYWYRQTLGQGPEFLTYFQNEAQLEKSRLLSDRFSAERPKGSFSTLEIQRTEQGDSAMYLCASSLESETQYFGPGTRLLVL.

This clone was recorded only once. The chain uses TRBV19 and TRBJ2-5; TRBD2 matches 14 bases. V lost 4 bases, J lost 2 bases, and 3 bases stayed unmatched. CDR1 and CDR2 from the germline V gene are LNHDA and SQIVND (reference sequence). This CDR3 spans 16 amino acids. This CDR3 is CASSRTSGGTQETQYF. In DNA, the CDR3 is TGTGCCAGTAGTAGGACTAGCGGGGGGACACAAGAGACCCAGTACTTC. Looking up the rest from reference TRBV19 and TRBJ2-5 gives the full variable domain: DGGITQSPKYLFRKEGQNVTLSCEQNLNHDAMYWYRQDPGQGLRLIYYSQIVNDFQKGDIAEGYSVSREKKESFPLTVTSAQKNPTAFYLCASSRTSGGTQETQYFGPGTRLLVL.

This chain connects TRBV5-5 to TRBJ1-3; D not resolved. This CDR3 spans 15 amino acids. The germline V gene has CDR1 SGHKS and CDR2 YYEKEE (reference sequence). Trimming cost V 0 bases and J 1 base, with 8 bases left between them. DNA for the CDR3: TGTGCCAGCAGCTTGGGACTGTCTTCTGGAAACACCATATATTTT. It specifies CASSLGLSSGNTIYF.

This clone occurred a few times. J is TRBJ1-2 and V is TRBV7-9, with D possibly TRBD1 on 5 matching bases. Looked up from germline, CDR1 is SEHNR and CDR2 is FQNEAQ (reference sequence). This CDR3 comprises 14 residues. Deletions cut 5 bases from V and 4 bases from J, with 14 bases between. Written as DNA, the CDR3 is TGTGCCAGCAGCCCCCCCGCAGGGTCCTATGGCTACACCTTC. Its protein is CASSPPAGSYGYTF.

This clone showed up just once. The CDR3 loop reads CASSLRARGAVDTQYF. For the CDR3, the DNA is TGCGCCAGCAGCTTGAGGGCTCGGGGGGCGGTAGATACGCAGTATTTT. The chain employs TRBV5-1 and TRBJ2-3, with D perhaps TRBD2 (7 bases). Germline V gene data show CDR1 as SGHRS and CDR2 as YFSETQ. Trimming pared 1 base from V and 5 bases from J, leaving 17 bases between. The CDR3 contains 16 residues.

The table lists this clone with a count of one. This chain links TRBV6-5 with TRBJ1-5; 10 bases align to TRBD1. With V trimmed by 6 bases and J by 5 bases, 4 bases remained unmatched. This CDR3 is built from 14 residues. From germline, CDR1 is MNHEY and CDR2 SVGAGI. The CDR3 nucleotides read TGTGCCAGCAGCCCGGGACAGGGGCATCAGCCCCAGCATTTT. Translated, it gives CASSPGQGHQPQHF.

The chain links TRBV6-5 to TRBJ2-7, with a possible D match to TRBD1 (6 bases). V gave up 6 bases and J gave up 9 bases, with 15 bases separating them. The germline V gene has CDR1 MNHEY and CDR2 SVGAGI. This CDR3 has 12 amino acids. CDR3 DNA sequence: TGTGCCAGCAGACAACAGGGCGGCGGGCAGTACTTC. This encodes CASRQQGGGQYF.

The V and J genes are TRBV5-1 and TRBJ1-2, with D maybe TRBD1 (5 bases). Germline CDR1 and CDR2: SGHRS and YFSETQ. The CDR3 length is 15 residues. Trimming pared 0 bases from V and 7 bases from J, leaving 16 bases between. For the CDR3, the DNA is TGCGCCAGCAGCTTGGCCATGGGGGGGTCGGTTGGCTACACCTTC. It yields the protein CASSLAMGGSVGYTF.

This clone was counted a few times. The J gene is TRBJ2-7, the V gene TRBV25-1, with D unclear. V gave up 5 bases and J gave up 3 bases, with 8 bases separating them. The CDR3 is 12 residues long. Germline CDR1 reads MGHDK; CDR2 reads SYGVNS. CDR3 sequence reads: CASSLNNYEQYF. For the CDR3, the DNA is TGTGCCAGCAGTCTAAATAACTACGAGCAGTACTTC.

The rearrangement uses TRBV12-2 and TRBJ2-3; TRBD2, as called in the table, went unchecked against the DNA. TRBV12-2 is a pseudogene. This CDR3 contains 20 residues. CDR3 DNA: TGTGCAAGTCGCTTATGCCCTAGCGGGGGATCCGAAACTAGCACAGATACGCAGTATTTT. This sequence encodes CASRLCPSGGSETSTDTQYF.

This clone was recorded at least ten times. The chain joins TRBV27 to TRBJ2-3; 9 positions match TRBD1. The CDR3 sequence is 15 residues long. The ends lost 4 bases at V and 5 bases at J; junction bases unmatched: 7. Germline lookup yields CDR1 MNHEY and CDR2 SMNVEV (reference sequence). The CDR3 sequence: CASSWDRARGDTQYF. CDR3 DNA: TGTGCCAGCAGTTGGGACAGGGCTAGGGGAGATACGCAGTATTTT.

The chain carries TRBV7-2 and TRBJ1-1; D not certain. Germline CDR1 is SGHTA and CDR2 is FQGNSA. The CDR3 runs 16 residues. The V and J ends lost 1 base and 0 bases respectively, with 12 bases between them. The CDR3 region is CASSLGQNSMNTEAFF. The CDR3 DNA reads TGTGCCAGCAGCTTAGGGCAGAACAGTATGAACACTGAAGCTTTCTTT.

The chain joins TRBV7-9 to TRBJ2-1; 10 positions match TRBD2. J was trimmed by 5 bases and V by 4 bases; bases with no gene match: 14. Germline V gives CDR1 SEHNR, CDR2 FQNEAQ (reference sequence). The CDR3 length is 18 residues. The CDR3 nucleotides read TGTGCCAGCAGCTCAACGTGGGTTAGCGGGGGGCTCGACAATGAGCAGTTCTTC. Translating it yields CASSSTWVSGGLDNEQFF.

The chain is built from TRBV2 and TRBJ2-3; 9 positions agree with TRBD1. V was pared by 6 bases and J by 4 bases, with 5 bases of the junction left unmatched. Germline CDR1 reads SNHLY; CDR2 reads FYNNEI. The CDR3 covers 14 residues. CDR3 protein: CASRITGGPDTQYF. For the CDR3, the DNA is TGTGCCAGCAGGATTACAGGGGGCCCAGATACGCAGTATTTT.

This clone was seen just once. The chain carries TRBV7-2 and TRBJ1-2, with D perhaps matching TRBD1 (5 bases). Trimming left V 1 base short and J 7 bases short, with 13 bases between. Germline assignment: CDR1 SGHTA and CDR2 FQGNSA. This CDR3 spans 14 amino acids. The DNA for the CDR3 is TGTGCCAGCAGCTTAGGGGGCGGGAGGGGTGGCTACACCTTC. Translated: CASSLGGGRGGYTF.

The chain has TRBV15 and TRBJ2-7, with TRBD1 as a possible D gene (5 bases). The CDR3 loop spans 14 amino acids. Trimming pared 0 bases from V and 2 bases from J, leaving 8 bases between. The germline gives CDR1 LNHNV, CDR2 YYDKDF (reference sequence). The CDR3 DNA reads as TGTGCCACCAGCAGAGATAAGGGGCCCTACGAGCAGTACTTC. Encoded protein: CATSRDKGPYEQYF.

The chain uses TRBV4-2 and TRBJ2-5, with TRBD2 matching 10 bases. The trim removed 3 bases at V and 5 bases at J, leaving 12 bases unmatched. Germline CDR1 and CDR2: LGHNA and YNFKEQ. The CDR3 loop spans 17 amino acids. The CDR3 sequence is CASSQNAASGGRETQYF. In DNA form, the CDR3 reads TGTGCCAGCAGCCAGAATGCCGCTAGCGGGGGTCGGGAGACCCAGTACTTC.

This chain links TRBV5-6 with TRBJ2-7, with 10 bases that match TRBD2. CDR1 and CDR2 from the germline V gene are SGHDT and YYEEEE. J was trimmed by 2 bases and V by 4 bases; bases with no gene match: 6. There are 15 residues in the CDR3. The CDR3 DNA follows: TGTGCCAGCAGCGTGAGCGGGGGGGTTCCCTACGAGCAGTACTTC. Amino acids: CASSVSGGVPYEQYF.

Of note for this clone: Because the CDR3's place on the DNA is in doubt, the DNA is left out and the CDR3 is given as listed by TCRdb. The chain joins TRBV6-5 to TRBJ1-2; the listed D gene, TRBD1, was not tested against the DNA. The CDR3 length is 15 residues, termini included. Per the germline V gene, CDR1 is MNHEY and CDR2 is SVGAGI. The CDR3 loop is CASSTSTGEGYGYTF.

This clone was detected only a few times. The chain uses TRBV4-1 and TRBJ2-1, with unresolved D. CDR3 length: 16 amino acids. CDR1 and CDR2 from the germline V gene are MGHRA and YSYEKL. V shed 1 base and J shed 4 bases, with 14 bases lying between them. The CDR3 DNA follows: TGCGCCAGCAGCCAAGGGCCGGAGTACCCATACAATGAGCAGTTCTTC. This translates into CASSQGPEYPYNEQFF.

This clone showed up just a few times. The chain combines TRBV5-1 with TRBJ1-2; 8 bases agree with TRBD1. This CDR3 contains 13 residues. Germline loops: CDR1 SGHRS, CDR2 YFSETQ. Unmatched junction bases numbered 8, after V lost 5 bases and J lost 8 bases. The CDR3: CASSMTGESGYTF. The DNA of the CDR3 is TGCGCCAGCAGTATGACAGGGGAGAGCGGCTACACCTTC. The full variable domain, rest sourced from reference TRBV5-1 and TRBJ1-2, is KAGVTQTPRYLIKTRGQQVTLSCSPISGHRSVSWYQQTPGQGLQFLFEYFSETQRNKGNFPGRFSGRQFSNSRSEMNVSTLELGDSALYLCASSMTGESGYTFGSGTRLTVV.

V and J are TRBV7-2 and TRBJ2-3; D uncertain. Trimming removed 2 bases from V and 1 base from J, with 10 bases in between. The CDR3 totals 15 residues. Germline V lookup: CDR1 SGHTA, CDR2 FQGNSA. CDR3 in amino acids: CASSLFGPGTDTQYF. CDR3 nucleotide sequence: TGTGCCAGCAGCTTATTCGGTCCTGGCACAGATACGCAGTATTTT. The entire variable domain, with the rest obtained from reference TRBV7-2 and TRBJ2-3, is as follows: GAGVSQSPSNKVTEKGKDVELRCDPISGHTALYWYRQSLGQGLEFLIYFQGNSAPDKSGLPSDRFSAERTGGSVSTLTIQRTQQEDSAVYLCASSLFGPGTDTQYFGPGTRLTVL.

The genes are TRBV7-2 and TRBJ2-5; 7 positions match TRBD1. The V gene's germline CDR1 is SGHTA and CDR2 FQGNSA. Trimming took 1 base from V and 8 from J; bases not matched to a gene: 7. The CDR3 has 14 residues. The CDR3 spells CASSLDGTGATQYF. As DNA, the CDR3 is TGTGCCAGCAGCTTAGATGGCACAGGGGCCACCCAGTACTTC.

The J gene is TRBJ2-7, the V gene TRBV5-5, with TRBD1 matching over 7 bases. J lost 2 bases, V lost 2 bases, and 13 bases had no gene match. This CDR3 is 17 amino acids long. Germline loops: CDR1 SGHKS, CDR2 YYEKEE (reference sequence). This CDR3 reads CASSFVQGTDKPYEQYF. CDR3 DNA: TGTGCCAGCAGCTTTGTGCAGGGGACAGATAAACCCTACGAGCAGTACTTC. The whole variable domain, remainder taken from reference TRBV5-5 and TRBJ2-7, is DAGVTQSPTHLIKTRGQQVTLRCSPISGHKSVSWYQQVLGQGPQFIFQYYEKEERGRGNFPDRFSARQFPNYSSELNVNALLLGDSALYLCASSFVQGTDKPYEQYFGPGTRLTVT.

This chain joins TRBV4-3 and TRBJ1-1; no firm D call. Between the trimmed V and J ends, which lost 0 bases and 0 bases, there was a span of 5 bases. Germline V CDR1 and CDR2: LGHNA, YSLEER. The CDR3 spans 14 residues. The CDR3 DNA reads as TGCGCCAGCAGCCAAGATATTGTGAACACTGAAGCTTTCTTT. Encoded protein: CASSQDIVNTEAFF.

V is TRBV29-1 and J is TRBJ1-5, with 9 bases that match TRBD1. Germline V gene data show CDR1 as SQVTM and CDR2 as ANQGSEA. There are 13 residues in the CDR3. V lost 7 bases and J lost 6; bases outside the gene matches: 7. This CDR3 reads CSALDRGGQPQHF. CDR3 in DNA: TGCAGCGCCCTGGACAGGGGAGGTCAGCCCCAGCATTTT. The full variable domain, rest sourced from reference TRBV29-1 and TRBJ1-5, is SAVISQKPSRDICQRGTSLTIQCQVDSQVTMMFWYRQQPGQSLTLIATANQGSEATYESGFVIDKFPISRPNLTFSTLTVSNMSPEDSSIYLCSALDRGGQPQHFGDGTRLSIL.

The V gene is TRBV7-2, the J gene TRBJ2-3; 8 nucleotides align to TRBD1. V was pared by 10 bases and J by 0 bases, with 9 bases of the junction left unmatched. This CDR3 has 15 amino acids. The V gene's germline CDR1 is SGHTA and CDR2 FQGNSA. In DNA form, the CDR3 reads TGTGCCACCTCAGGGGGCGTAACTAGCACAGATACGCAGTATTTT. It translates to CATSGGVTSTDTQYF. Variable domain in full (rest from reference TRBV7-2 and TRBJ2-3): GAGVSQSPSNKVTEKGKDVELRCDPISGHTALYWYRQSLGQGLEFLIYFQGNSAPDKSGLPSDRFSAERTGGSVSTLTIQRTQQEDSAVYLCATSGGVTSTDTQYFGPGTRLTVL.

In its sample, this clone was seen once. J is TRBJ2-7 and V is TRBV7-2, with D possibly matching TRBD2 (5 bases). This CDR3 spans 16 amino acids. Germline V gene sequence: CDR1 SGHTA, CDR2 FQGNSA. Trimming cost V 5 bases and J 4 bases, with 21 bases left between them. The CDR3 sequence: CASSPQSGADYYEQYF. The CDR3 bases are TGTGCCAGCAGCCCTCAGTCCGGAGCGGATTATTACGAGCAGTACTTC. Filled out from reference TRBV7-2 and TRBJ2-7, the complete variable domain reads GAGVSQSPSNKVTEKGKDVELRCDPISGHTALYWYRQSLGQGLEFLIYFQGNSAPDKSGLPSDRFSAERTGGSVSTLTIQRTQQEDSAVYLCASSPQSGADYYEQYFGPGTRLTVT.

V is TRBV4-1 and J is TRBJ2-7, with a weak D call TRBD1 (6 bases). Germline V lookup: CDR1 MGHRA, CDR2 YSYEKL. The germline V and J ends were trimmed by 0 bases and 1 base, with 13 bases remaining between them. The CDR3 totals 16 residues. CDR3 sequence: CASSQEEQGMSYEQYF. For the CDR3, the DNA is TGCGCCAGCAGCCAAGAGGAACAGGGAATGTCCTACGAGCAGTACTTC.